The 8 T cell receptor beta chains below all came from one sample that was sequenced in a study of OX40 agonist ivuxolimab in advanced cancers. Sequencing used immunoSEQ multiplex PCR; TCRdb keeps in-frame clones, though not all of them. The sample lists tens of thousands of clones, about 90% occurring once. The sample consisted of CD4+ or CD8+ T cells sorted from blood, taken in a trial of the OX40 agonist ivuxolimab. Receptors originate from an adult with an advanced solid tumor such as melanoma, head and neck, liver or kidney cancer.

The V gene is TRBV11-1, the J gene TRBJ2-6, with D possibly matching TRBD1 (6 bases). Per the germline V gene, CDR1 is SGHAT and CDR2 is FQDESV (reference sequence). The V gene lost 1 base and the J gene lost 4 bases, with 14 bases spanning the gap. The CDR3 is 17 amino acids. CDR3 amino acids: CASSLETTGTGANVLTF. Written as DNA, the CDR3 is TGTGCCAGCAGCTTAGAGACCACAGGGACAGGGGCCAACGTCCTGACTTTC.

The rearrangement links TRBV9 to TRBJ2-5; 8 positions match TRBD1. CDR1 and CDR2 from the germline V gene are SGDLS and YYNGEE. After removal of 3 bases from V and 6 bases from J, the junction contained 7 bases not matched to a gene. The CDR3 runs to 14 residues. The CDR3 spells CASSETGDVKTQYF. The CDR3, as DNA: TGTGCCAGCAGCGAGACAGGGGATGTAAAGACCCAGTACTTC.

This clone was picked up one time. This sequence joins TRBV28 and TRBJ1-2, with no clear D. Germline CDR1 is MDHEN and CDR2 is SYDVKM. The CDR3 contains 12 residues. Between the trimmed V and J ends, which lost 6 bases and 8 bases, there was a span of 13 bases. The CDR3: CASSPVVEGYTF. CDR3 bases: TGTGCCAGCAGCCCCGTAGTGGAAGGCTACACCTTC.

The chain links TRBV10-2 to TRBJ2-5, with TRBD1 identical over 9 bases. Germline-derived CDR1 and CDR2 are WSHSY and SAAADI. The length of the CDR3 is 13 residues. With V trimmed by 6 bases and J by 4 bases, 3 bases remained unmatched. CDR3 residues: CASRTGGGETQYF. DNA of the CDR3: TGCGCCAGCAGGACAGGGGGAGGAGAGACCCAGTACTTC.

The chain is built from TRBV5-1 and TRBJ1-2; the match to TRBD1 covers 10 bases. With V trimmed by 0 bases and J by 9 bases, 11 bases remained unmatched. In germline, CDR1 is SGHRS, CDR2 YFSETQ. The CDR3 extends over 16 amino acids. This CDR3 reads CASSLGTGGEDRSYTF. In DNA form, the CDR3 reads TGCGCCAGCAGCTTGGGGACAGGGGGTGAGGATCGAAGCTACACCTTC.

V gene TRBV2 combines with J gene TRBJ2-2; 7 positions agree with TRBD1. V lost 4 bases to trimming and J lost 5 bases; unmatched junction nucleotides: 4. CDR3 length: 14 residues. Per the germline V gene, CDR1 is SNHLY and CDR2 is FYNNEI. CDR3 DNA sequence: TGTGCCAGCAGTGGTGACAGGGCAACCGGGGAGCTGTTTTTT. This codes for CASSGDRATGELFF.

The chain joins TRBV21-1 to TRBJ1-4. TRBV21-1 is deemed a pseudogene. The CDR3 sequence is 13 residues long. CDR3 region: CATLGGLREKLFF. The CDR3 DNA sequence: TGTGCCACGCTAGGTGGGCTACGGGAAAAACTGTTTTTT.

This clone was detected only once. The chain uses TRBV10-2 and TRBJ2-3; D gene unclear. Germline CDR1 reads WSHSY; CDR2 reads SAAADI. Trimming removed 5 bases at V and 5 bases at J, with 5 bases between. The CDR3 spans 11 residues. Here the CDR3 reads CASSMGDTQYF. The DNA of the CDR3 is TGCGCCAGCAGTATGGGAGATACGCAGTATTTT.